The next 9 T cell receptor beta chains were all read from a single sample in a study of post-analysis software for immune sequencing data. The library was made from cDNA and included unique molecular identifiers. TCRdb reprocessed the PCR reads via MiXCR and lists one record per CDR3 protein. The repertoire holds hundreds of thousands of distinct CDR3 sequences, with about 32% as singletons. Study-wide results and limits: In patients, five TRBV segments were more frequent than in controls, with TRBV5-6, TRBV5-1 and TRBV20-1 among them.

These receptors have no identified antigens. Source material: blood. The source is a girl aged 5-17 years with multiple sclerosis.

This clonotype has more than one count but fewer than ten. The J gene is TRBJ1-5, the V gene TRBV5-6, with D hard to call. The CDR3 has 13 residues. Per the germline V gene, CDR1 is SGHDT and CDR2 is YYEEEE. Trimming pared 3 bases from V and 6 bases from J, leaving 10 bases between. The CDR3 region has the DNA TGTGCCAGCAGCTCCCTGGGGAGTCAGCCCCAGCATTTT. It translates to CASSSLGSQPQHF.

CDR3 loop: CASSHKGLAGGNEQFF. The CDR3 DNA sequence: TGCGCCAGCAGCCATAAGGGACTAGCGGGAGGTAATGAGCAGTTCTTC. This rearrangement joins TRBV4-1 to TRBJ2-1; 15 bases map to TRBD2. Germline CDR1 and CDR2: MGHRA and YSYEKL. V gave up 3 bases and J gave up 7 bases; unmatched junction bases: 4. The CDR3 covers 16 residues.

This clonotype was found many times. The chain uses TRBV15 and TRBJ1-2; D not certain. Trimming shortened V by 0 bases and J by 2 bases, and 10 bases separated the two germline ends. The CDR3 has 15 residues. The germline V gene encodes CDR1 LNHNV and CDR2 YYDKDF (reference sequence). The DNA of the CDR3 is TGTGCCACCAGCAGAGACCCCCGGCGAAACTATGGCTACACCTTC. Translated, it gives CATSRDPRRNYGYTF.

This clonotype was seen a few times. CDR3 protein: CASILGKNYGYTF. CDR3 DNA: TGTGCCAGCATCCTCGGGAAAAACTATGGCTACACCTTC. The rearrangement links TRBV6-1 to TRBJ1-2; D ambiguous. Trimming cost V 7 bases and J 2 bases, with 11 bases left between them. CDR3 length equals 13 residues. CDR1 and CDR2 from the germline V gene are MNHNS and SASEGT.

This clonotype was detected a few times. J is TRBJ2-1 and V is TRBV7-2; D gene uncertain. The length of the CDR3 is 15 residues. The V end lost 3 bases, the J end lost 8 bases, and 17 bases lay between the germline ends. Germline loops: CDR1 SGHTA, CDR2 FQGNSA. DNA for the CDR3: TGTGCCAGCAGCTTGCGACATCCAATCGTCGATGAGCAGTTCTTC. Encoded protein: CASSLRHPIVDEQFF.

This clonotype has more than one count but fewer than ten. The CDR3 nucleotides are TGCGCCAGCAGCCAAGATCGTGGCAGCCTACCCCAGTACTTC. Its protein product is CASSQDRGSLPQYF. The chain carries TRBV4-3 and TRBJ2-5; D gene uncertain. Germline V gene lookup returns CDR1 LGHNA and CDR2 YSLEER. This CDR3 contains 14 residues. V lost 0 bases and J lost 9, with 14 bases in between.

The chain joins TRBV29-1 to TRBJ2-7, with 8 bases aligning to TRBD1. Germline V lookup: CDR1 SQVTM, CDR2 ANQGSEA. The CDR3 has 13 amino acids. V trimming: 5 bases; J trimming: 5 bases; junction bases outside the gene matches: 8. CDR3 coding DNA: TGCAGCGTTCTGGCAGGGGGCCTGCACGAGCAGTACTTC. Its protein product is CSVLAGGLHEQYF.

This chain connects TRBV6-4 to TRBJ2-2, with D perhaps matching TRBD2 (5 bases). There are 13 residues in the CDR3. Germline CDR1 and CDR2: MRHNA and SNTAGT. V lost 2 bases and J 5 bases, leaving 6 bases between the germline ends. The DNA of the CDR3 is TGTGCCAGCAGTGACCGGAGGACCGGGGAGCTGTTTTTT. It specifies CASSDRRTGELFF.

The genes are TRBV4-2 and TRBJ2-3; the D gene could be TRBD1 or TRBD2 (5 bases each). From germline, CDR1 is LGHNA and CDR2 YNFKEQ. The length of the CDR3 is 15 residues. V lost 7 bases and J 5 bases, leaving 19 bases between the germline ends. The CDR3 is CASNSLRDGLDTQYF. The CDR3 nucleotides are TGTGCCAGCAACTCACTTCGGGACGGCTTAGATACGCAGTATTTT.